What follows are 23 T cell receptor beta chains derived from one specimen sequenced in a study of T cell responses to AZD1222 COVID-19 vaccine. Some clones are missing from TCRdb's copy, which holds only in-frame ones; the method was immunoSEQ multiplex PCR. This sample has roughly 140,000 clones, with around 90% found just once. This material consisted of peripheral blood, taken on day 0 of MenACWY control vaccination. These receptors all come from an adult in good health.

The chain joins TRBV28 to TRBJ2-7; no clear D gene. Per germline, CDR1 MDHEN and CDR2 SYDVKM. The CDR3 loop spans 15 amino acids. The V end was cut by 2 bases, the J end by 0 bases, with 11 bases between. This chain's CDR3 is CASSLRNPGSYEQYF. DNA for the CDR3: TGTGCCAGCAGTTTAAGAAACCCGGGCTCCTACGAGCAGTACTTC.

J is TRBJ1-5 and V is TRBV12-5; D ambiguous. V was pared by 5 bases and J by 0 bases, with 26 bases between. The CDR3 has 20 residues. In germline, CDR1 is LGHNT, CDR2 FRNRAP. DNA for the CDR3: TGTGCTAGTGGTCCACTCGTAAGCCGGGCGGTAAGGTATAGCAATCAGCCCCAGCATTTT. Encoded protein: CASGPLVSRAVRYSNQPQHF.

This clone was picked up a small number of times. This chain uses TRBV11-2 with TRBJ1-1; D gene ambiguous. The V and J ends lost 1 base and 7 bases respectively, with 10 bases between them. Germline-derived CDR1 and CDR2 are SGHAT and FQNNGV. This CDR3 has 13 amino acids. CDR3 protein: CASSLGLESEAFF. CDR3 DNA: TGTGCCAGCAGCTTAGGCCTGGAGAGTGAAGCTTTCTTT.

V gene TRBV6-5 combines with J gene TRBJ1-2; D is unclear. The CDR3 is 14 residues long. The V gene's germline CDR1 is MNHEY and CDR2 SVGAGI. Deletions cut 2 bases from V and 7 bases from J, with 14 bases between. CDR3 DNA sequence: TGTGCCAGCAGTTACGTTGGGGTGGCGGTTGGCTACACCTTC. Its translation is CASSYVGVAVGYTF.

This chain connects TRBV2 to TRBJ2-5, with D unresolved. V gave up 4 bases and J gave up 1 base, with 10 bases separating them. Germline loops: CDR1 SNHLY, CDR2 FYNNEI. The CDR3 totals 14 residues. This CDR3 is CASSVRQLQETQYF. The CDR3 DNA is TGTGCCAGCAGTGTGAGGCAGCTCCAAGAGACCCAGTACTTC.

The chain couples TRBV11-2 to TRBJ1-1; D remains ambiguous. The CDR3 has 15 amino acids. Trimming pared 0 bases from V and 2 bases from J, leaving 10 bases between. The V gene's germline CDR1 is SGHAT and CDR2 FQNNGV. The CDR3 is CASSLERQANTEAFF. In DNA, the CDR3 is TGTGCCAGCAGCTTAGAGCGGCAGGCCAACACTGAAGCTTTCTTT.

This clone was detected once. The V gene is TRBV9, the J gene TRBJ2-7; D may be TRBD1 or TRBD2 (5 bases each). CDR3 length equals 15 residues. With 0 bases removed from V and 5 bases from J, the gap between germline ends came to 15 bases. Germline CDR1 and CDR2: SGDLS and YYNGEE. The CDR3 loop is CASSVAWGSADEQYF. Here the CDR3 DNA reads TGTGCCAGCAGCGTAGCCTGGGGGAGTGCCGACGAGCAGTACTTC.

The chain combines TRBV3-1 (or the pseudogene TRBV3-2) with TRBJ2-7, with 11 bases fitting TRBD1. CDR1 and CDR2 from the germline V gene are LGHDT and YNNKEL (reference sequence). V dropped 3 bases and J dropped 5; count of bases not matched to a gene: 0. The CDR3 length is 13 residues. The CDR3 nucleotides read TGTGCCAGCAGCCAGGACAGGGGGCACGAGCAGTACTTC. The encoded protein is CASSQDRGHEQYF.

This chain uses TRBV7-2 with TRBJ2-7; 12 nucleotides agree with TRBD2. The V segment lost 1 base and the J segment 0 bases; nucleotides outside the gene matches: 7. Per germline, CDR1 SGHTA and CDR2 FQGNSA. The CDR3 is 18 residues long. Here the CDR3 DNA reads TGTGCCAGCAGCTTAGTCACTAGCGGGAGGTCAAGCTCCTACGAGCAGTACTTC. This gives the protein CASSLVTSGRSSSYEQYF.

The chain has TRBV5-5 and TRBJ2-7; no clear D gene. Trimming stripped 0 bases from V and 4 bases from J, with 2 bases between. The CDR3 length is 11 residues. The germline V gene has CDR1 SGHKS and CDR2 YYEKEE (reference sequence). The CDR3 spells CASSLDYEQYF. The CDR3 DNA follows: TGTGCCAGCAGCTTGGATTACGAGCAGTACTTC.

This rearrangement joins TRBV11-2 to TRBJ2-7, with a tentative D call TRBD2 (5 bases). V shed 4 bases and J shed 5 bases, with 9 bases lying between them. Germline V gives CDR1 SGHAT, CDR2 FQNNGV. The CDR3 is made up of 12 amino acids. CDR3 DNA: TGTGCCAGCAGCTCGGACGGGGACGAGCAGTACTTC. Amino acid sequence: CASSSDGDEQYF.

The J gene is TRBJ1-4, the V gene TRBV5-1, with 8 nucleotides matching TRBD1. The CDR3 totals 13 residues. Trimming cost V 4 bases and J 6 bases; bases outside gene matches: 2. Germline V lookup: CDR1 SGHRS, CDR2 YFSETQ. CDR3 DNA: TGCGCCAGCAGCGGACAGGGCTATGAAAAACTGTTTTTT. Its protein is CASSGQGYEKLFF.

The chain uses TRBV28 and TRBJ1-3, with D unresolved. This CDR3 region has 14 residues. CDR1 is MDHEN, CDR2 SYDVKM, per germline. Trimming shortened V by 6 bases and J by 2 bases, and 11 bases separated the two germline ends. Written as DNA, the CDR3 is TGTGCCAGCAGATCCGGGGTGGCTGGAAACACCATATATTTT. Encoded protein: CASRSGVAGNTIYF.

The gene calls are TRBV14 and TRBJ2-7, with TRBD2 matching over 7 bases. Germline CDR1 reads SGHDN; CDR2 reads FVKESK. Germline trimming cut 1 base from V and 9 bases from J; bases unmatched to any gene: 9. The CDR3 is 14 amino acids. DNA for the CDR3: TGTGCCAGCAGCCAAGGTTGGACTAGTGAGGTGCAGTACTTC. Encoded protein: CASSQGWTSEVQYF.

The chain carries TRBV10-2 and TRBJ1-3, with 8 positions matching TRBD1. CDR3 length: 15 amino acids. V lost 3 bases and J lost 4; bases outside the gene matches: 5. Germline CDR1 is WSHSY and CDR2 is SAAADI. CDR3 sequence: CASSDPWTGGNTIYF. The CDR3 region has the DNA TGCGCCAGCAGTGACCCATGGACAGGGGGAAACACCATATATTTT.

The chain combines TRBV6-5 with TRBJ2-1; D uncertain. Between the trimmed V and J ends, which lost 2 bases and 5 bases, there was a span of 7 bases. Germline V gene lookup returns CDR1 MNHEY and CDR2 SVGAGI. The CDR3 has 13 amino acids. The chain's CDR3 is CASSYRNDNEQFF. In DNA, the CDR3 is TGTGCCAGCAGTTACCGGAATGACAATGAGCAGTTCTTC.

V gene TRBV27 combines with J gene TRBJ1-1; D is unresolved. V lost 10 bases, J lost 5 bases, and 11 bases lay in between. The CDR3 sequence is 11 residues long. CDR1 and CDR2 from the germline V gene are MNHEY and SMNVEV (reference sequence). In DNA, the CDR3 is TGTGCCACCGGTAGGTTTACTGAAGCTTTCTTT. Its protein is CATGRFTEAFF.

The chain uses TRBV19 and TRBJ1-1; tentative D call: TRBD1 (6 bases). The CDR3 extends over 16 amino acids. Deletions cut 3 bases from V and 0 bases from J, with 14 bases between. Germline-derived CDR1 and CDR2 are LNHDA and SQIVND (reference sequence). The CDR3 sequence is CASSIFGQIMNTEAFF. The DNA of the CDR3 is TGTGCCAGTAGTATCTTTGGACAGATTATGAACACTGAAGCTTTCTTT.

The chain recombines TRBV30 with TRBJ2-3, with D unclear. V gave up 0 bases and J gave up 3 bases, with 7 bases separating them. The length of the CDR3 is 13 residues. From germline, CDR1 is GTSNPN and CDR2 SVGIG (reference sequence). In DNA form, the CDR3 reads TGTGCCTGGAGTGTGTCTACGACAGATACGCAGTATTTT. Translated, it gives CAWSVSTTDTQYF.

V gene TRBV19 combines with J gene TRBJ1-2; 9 bases line up with TRBD1. Losses at the gene ends were 6 bases for V and 4 bases for J; bases not matched to a gene: 9. Germline CDR1 and CDR2: LNHDA and SQIVND (reference sequence). This CDR3 is 15 amino acids long. The CDR3: CASRPWDREAYGYTF. The CDR3 nucleotides read TGTGCCAGTAGACCCTGGGACAGGGAGGCCTATGGCTACACCTTC.

The J gene is TRBJ2-7, the V gene TRBV30; 8 bases are shared with TRBD2. From germline, CDR1 is GTSNPN and CDR2 SVGIG (reference sequence). The CDR3 is 15 amino acids. Unmatched junction bases numbered 8, after V lost 1 base and J lost 3 bases. The CDR3 spells CAWSARSGGDYEQYF. The CDR3 nucleotides read TGTGCCTGGAGTGCGCGAAGCGGGGGTGACTACGAGCAGTACTTC.

This clone appeared a single time. CDR3 in amino acids: CASSLGFYGYTF. CDR3 in DNA: TGTGCCAGCAGTTTAGGGTTCTATGGCTACACCTTC. The chain employs TRBV12-3 or TRBV12-4 and TRBJ1-2; no clear D gene. CDR3 length: 12 amino acids. The germline V and J ends were trimmed by 1 base and 4 bases, with 4 bases remaining between them.

J is TRBJ2-7 and V is TRBV2; TRBD1 matches at 9 bases. The CDR3 spans 13 residues. Germline V gene lookup returns CDR1 SNHLY and CDR2 FYNNEI. J gave up 3 bases and V 8 bases, and 5 bases lay outside the gene matches. The CDR3 is CASSRDRDYEQYF. The CDR3 region has the DNA TGTGCCAGCTCCCGGGACAGGGACTACGAGCAGTACTTC.